Listed here are 19 T cell receptor beta chains from one sample, sequenced in a study of beta chain features in type 1 diabetes. General observations from the study: Researchers report that Type 1 diabetes patients had moderately but significantly shorter TCRB CDR3s across all four CD4+ subsets.

The study reverse transcribed the entire isolated RNA, so it sequenced expressed TCRB transcripts. Measured with immunoSEQ multiplex PCR; TCRdb has only the in-frame clones, and not every one. The sample contains about 650,000 clones, roughly an eighth of which appear only once. No antigens are known for them. The sequencing input was naive CD4+ T cells from blood. The receptor source for this set is a man in his thirties or forties with type 1 diabetes.

The rearrangement uses TRBV5-1 and TRBJ2-1; tentatively, D is TRBD2 (6 bases). Germline assignment: CDR1 SGHRS and CDR2 YFSETQ. The CDR3 sequence is 15 residues long. Between the trimmed V and J ends, which lost 4 bases and 3 bases, there was a span of 14 bases. CDR3 sequence (DNA): TGCGCCAGCAGCACGGGAGTAGCGGACTACAATGAGCAGTTCTTC. Amino acids: CASSTGVADYNEQFF.

This chain links TRBV5-1 with TRBJ1-5; 11 nucleotides align to TRBD1. Unmatched junction bases numbered 6, after V lost 4 bases and J lost 6 bases. This CDR3 contains 15 residues. Germline CDR1 is SGHRS and CDR2 is YFSETQ. The DNA of the CDR3 is TGCGCCAGCAGCACGGGACAGGGGGTAGGTCAGCCCCAGCATTTT. This codes for CASSTGQGVGQPQHF.

This chain connects TRBV15 to TRBJ1-2, with 7 bases aligning to TRBD1. The germline V gene encodes CDR1 LNHNV and CDR2 YYDKDF (reference sequence). This CDR3 is built from 14 residues. After removal of 0 bases from V and 4 bases from J, the junction contained 2 bases not matched to a gene. CDR3 nucleotides: TGTGCCACCAGCAGAGAACAGGGGTCCTATGGCTACACCTTC. Its translation: CATSREQGSYGYTF.

V is TRBV5-1 and J is TRBJ2-7; D remains unclear. V dropped 0 bases and J dropped 4 bases, with 11 bases sitting between them. CDR1 and CDR2 (germline): SGHRS, YFSETQ. CDR3 length: 14 amino acids. Written as DNA, the CDR3 is TGCGCCAGCAGCTTGGATGGGTTTGGGTACGAGCAGTACTTC. This translates into CASSLDGFGYEQYF.

The V gene is TRBV4-3, the J gene TRBJ1-2, with D uncertain. Trimming removed 0 bases from V and 8 bases from J, with 10 bases in between. The germline V gene encodes CDR1 LGHNA and CDR2 YSLEER. The CDR3 has 13 amino acids. The CDR3 DNA follows: TGCGCCAGCAGCCAAGATTTGGGCAGCGGCTACACCTTC. Protein sequence: CASSQDLGSGYTF.

This clone showed up just a few times. This same CDR3 is encoded by further DNA sequences in the sample. The V call is TRBV5-1, the J call TRBJ2-3; 10 bases align to TRBD2. V lost 2 bases to trimming and J lost 1 base; unmatched junction nucleotides: 1. The CDR3 extends over 15 amino acids. Germline CDR1 and CDR2: SGHRS and YFSETQ. CDR3 nucleotide sequence: TGCGCCAGCAGCTTTACTAGCGGGGGCACAGATACGCAGTATTTT. Protein sequence: CASSFTSGGTDTQYF. Full variable domain (outside the CDR3, taken from reference TRBV5-1 and TRBJ2-3): KAGVTQTPRYLIKTRGQQVTLSCSPISGHRSVSWYQQTPGQGLQFLFEYFSETQRNKGNFPGRFSGRQFSNSRSEMNVSTLELGDSALYLCASSFTSGGTDTQYFGPGTRLTVL.

The CDR3 loop reads CASSPRQWETQYF. CDR3 nucleotides: TGTGCCAGCAGCCCCCGTCAGTGGGAGACCCAGTACTTC. The chain has TRBV14 and TRBJ2-5, with D hard to call. Between the trimmed V and J ends, which lost 4 bases and 5 bases, there was a span of 11 bases. This CDR3 is 13 amino acids long. Per the germline V gene, CDR1 is SGHDN and CDR2 is FVKESK.

This clone was seen a handful of times. The chain has TRBV2 and TRBJ2-1, with 10 bases lining up with TRBD1. Per germline, CDR1 SNHLY and CDR2 FYNNEI. V was clipped by 7 bases and J by 2 bases; unmatched bases: 11. This CDR3 spans 17 amino acids. CDR3 DNA sequence: TGTGCCAGCAAGCCCGCCTCCGGGACAGGGGCCTACAATGAGCAGTTCTTC. Its translation is CASKPASGTGAYNEQFF.

The J gene is TRBJ2-2, the V gene TRBV7-3; D not certain. V was clipped by 5 bases and J by 5 bases, with 15 bases between them. There are 15 residues in the CDR3. The V gene's germline CDR1 is SGHTA and CDR2 FQGTGA. The CDR3 is CASSPKAIETGELFF. The CDR3 region has the DNA TGTGCCAGCAGCCCAAAGGCTATTGAGACCGGGGAGCTGTTTTTT.

This clone was counted a few times. The gene calls are TRBV7-2 and TRBJ1-2, with TRBD1 as a possible D gene (6 bases). The length of the CDR3 is 12 residues. Germline CDR1 SGHTA, CDR2 FQGNSA. V gave up 2 bases and J gave up 12 bases, with 13 bases separating them. DNA of the CDR3: TGTGCCAGCAGCTTAATGGGGGCTTGGCACACCTTC. Its protein product is CASSLMGAWHTF.

V is TRBV19 and J is TRBJ1-4; 8 bases match TRBD1. The CDR3 is 18 amino acids. Germline trimming cut 2 bases from V and 0 bases from J; bases unmatched to any gene: 8. Germline-derived CDR1 and CDR2 are LNHDA and SQIVND (reference sequence). DNA for the CDR3: TGTGCCAGTAGTATAACCGGGACAGGCCTTACAACTAATGAAAAACTGTTTTTT. It specifies CASSITGTGLTTNEKLFF.

This clone was seen a few times. The genes are TRBV30 and TRBJ1-5; D unclear. Germline V CDR1 and CDR2: GTSNPN, SVGIG (reference sequence). Trimming shortened V by 0 bases and J by 5 bases, and 8 bases separated the two germline ends. The CDR3 consists of 13 residues. Here the CDR3 DNA reads TGTGCCTGGAGTGTACGGTGGGATCAGCCCCAGCATTTT. Its translation is CAWSVRWDQPQHF.

The rearrangement links TRBV29-1 to TRBJ1-1; 8 bases map to TRBD1. The V gene end was trimmed by 7 bases and the J gene end by 5 bases; junction bases not matched to a gene: 6. CDR3 size: 12 residues. CDR1 SQVTM and CDR2 ANQGSEA come from the germline V gene. The chain's CDR3 is CSAYRGGTEAFF. The CDR3 nucleotides are TGCAGCGCCTACAGGGGGGGGACTGAAGCTTTCTTT.

This clone was detected a few times. V usage is TRBV19 and J usage is TRBJ2-3; D remains ambiguous. CDR1 and CDR2 (germline): LNHDA, SQIVND (reference sequence). Trimming left V 5 bases short and J 0 bases short, with 6 bases between. The CDR3 length is 13 residues. CDR3 in DNA: TGTGCCAGTAGTTCCGGGAGCACAGATACGCAGTATTTT. It translates to CASSSGSTDTQYF.

In its sample, this clone was seen a few times. This chain connects TRBV7-2 to TRBJ1-3, with D unresolved. Germline lookup yields CDR1 SGHTA and CDR2 FQGNSA. V was pared by 3 bases and J by 1 base, with 10 bases between. This CDR3 has 15 amino acids. The CDR3 sequence is CASSLSPGSGNTIYF. In DNA, the CDR3 is TGTGCCAGCAGCTTGTCCCCGGGATCTGGAAACACCATATATTTT.

The chain links TRBV30 to TRBJ1-5; D gene ambiguous. CDR1 is GTSNPN, CDR2 SVGIG, per germline (reference sequence). Deletions cut 4 bases from V and 1 base from J, with 14 bases between. This CDR3 has 15 residues. CDR3 sequence: CAWKGKSLSNQPQHF. CDR3 coding DNA: TGTGCCTGGAAGGGAAAGAGCTTAAGCAATCAGCCCCAGCATTTT.

The table lists this clone with a few counts. This chain connects TRBV4-1 to TRBJ2-2; tentatively, D is TRBD2 (6 bases). This CDR3 region has 16 residues. The V end lost 0 bases, the J end lost 2 bases, and 10 bases lay between the germline ends. Per the germline V gene, CDR1 is MGHRA and CDR2 is YSYEKL. The CDR3 nucleotides read TGCGCCAGCAGCCAAGACGGGACTGGAAACACCGGGGAGCTGTTTTTT. Its translation: CASSQDGTGNTGELFF.

There are a few counts of this clone. This chain links TRBV5-6 with TRBJ2-3; D gene unclear. This CDR3 region has 15 residues. Germline-derived CDR1 and CDR2 are SGHDT and YYEEEE. Trimming took off 4 bases at V and 0 bases at J, with 12 bases between the two ends. Here the CDR3 DNA reads TGTGCCAGCAGCGAAGGCGTCCCTAGCACAGATACGCAGTATTTT. Translating gives CASSEGVPSTDTQYF. The variable domain in full, completed from reference TRBV5-6 and TRBJ2-3, reads DAGVTQSPTHLIKTRGQQVTLRCSPKSGHDTVSWYQQALGQGPQFIFQYYEEEERQRGNFPDRFSGHQFPNYSSELNVNALLLGDSALYLCASSEGVPSTDTQYFGPGTRLTVL.

This clone occurred a few times. This rearrangement joins TRBV7-2 to TRBJ2-1; TRBD1 is a possible D gene (6 bases). Germline CDR1 and CDR2: SGHTA and FQGNSA. The CDR3 contains 15 residues. Deletions cut 1 base from V and 9 bases from J, with 16 bases between. CDR3 sequence: CASSLGDTRRGEQFF. The CDR3, as DNA: TGTGCCAGCAGCTTAGGGGACACCCGTAGGGGTGAGCAGTTCTTC.